This TCR beta chain appears in the sequencing data of a study of blood T cell repertoires in COVID-19. This CDR3 is 14 amino acids long. Germline loops: CDR1 MNHNY, CDR2 SVGAGI (reference sequence). V lost 0 bases and J 6 bases, leaving 11 bases between the germline ends. TCRdb's copy holds only in-frame clones and misses some; the assay was immunoSEQ multiplex PCR. The sample yields roughly 200,000 clones, roughly 89% seen once. Sequenced: PBMCs or T cells enriched from blood (not recorded which). This receptor was taken from a man aged 18 to 29 with acute COVID-19. J is TRBJ1-2 and V is TRBV6-6; D is perhaps TRBD1 (6 bases). In DNA, the CDR3 is TGTGCCAGCAGTTACTCTGGGGGGGCGAATGGCTACACCTTC. Translating gives CASSYSGGANGYTF.